A selection of T cell receptor beta chains follows, all from one sample in a study of T cell changes during pregnancy in multiple sclerosis. Data came from immunoSEQ multiplex PCR; TCRdb stores just in-frame clones and leaves some out. The data contain about 96,000 clones, roughly 92% of them singletons. Specimen: peripheral blood, collected in the first trimester of pregnancy. The receptors here all came from a female donor with multiple sclerosis, enrolled in a pregnancy study. Both conserved end residues are part of each CDR3. D genes are given only for firm matches. Where a row states a size, it is once, few, many or the class of an expanded clone; other rows omit it.

abundance	v_gene	d_gene	j_gene	CDR3nt	CDR3aa
.	TRBV5-1	.	TRBJ2-7	TGCGCCAGCAGCTTCGACGCCGGGACTTTTTACGAGCAGTACTTC	CASSFDAGTFYEQYF
.	TRBV4-1	.	TRBJ1-2	TGCGCCAGCAGCCAAGGAGGCCCCGGCGTTCCTGGCTACACCTTC	CASSQGGPGVPGYTF
.	TRBV10-3	TRBD1	TRBJ2-7	TGTGCCATCAGTGAAGGACAGGGCTGGGGTGGCGAGCAGTACTTC	CAISEGQGWGGEQYF
.	TRBV19	.	TRBJ2-1	TGTGCCAGTAGTATCATGAATGAGCAGTTCTTC	CASSIMNEQFF
.	TRBV30	.	TRBJ1-6	TGTGCCTGGAGTGTAAATGGGCAGGTGCCTAATTCACCCCTCCACTTT	CAWSVNGQVPNSPLHF
.	TRBV7-9	.	TRBJ2-1	TGTGCCAGCAGCTTAATGCTGCGGGACAGCTACAATGAGCAGTTCTTC	CASSLMLRDSYNEQFF
few	TRBV30	.	TRBJ1-1	TGTGCCTGGAGTGTAAGGGAGGCTGAAGCTTTCTTT	CAWSVREAEAFF
.	TRBV2	.	TRBJ2-1	TGTGCCAGCAGTACCGACACGAGCTCCTACAATGAGCAGTTCTTC	CASSTDTSSYNEQFF
.	TRBV19	.	TRBJ1-1	TGTGCCAGTAGTTTGACAGTGAACACTGAAGCTTTCTTT	CASSLTVNTEAFF
.	TRBV30	.	TRBJ2-7	TGTGCCTGGTCGAGGGACTCCTACGAGCAGTACTTC	CAWSRDSYEQYF
.	TRBV25-1	TRBD1	TRBJ2-5	TGTGCCAGCAGTGACCCAGACAGGGCGTGGGAGACCCAGTACTTC	CASSDPDRAWETQYF
.	TRBV28	.	TRBJ1-2	TGTGCCAGCAGTTTTTCTCGACAGGTCTATGGCTACACCTTC	CASSFSRQVYGYTF
.	TRBV28	TRBD1	TRBJ1-4	TGTGCCAGCAGTTTATGGGGACAGGGACTTGAAAAACTGTTTTTT	CASSLWGQGLEKLFF
.	TRBV28	TRBD2	TRBJ2-1	TGTGCCAGCAGCCAACCGGGACTAGCGGGAGTAGGTAGTTGGAATGAGCAGTTCTTC	CASSQPGLAGVGSWNEQFF
once	TRBV6-5	TRBD2	TRBJ2-3	TGTGCCAGCAGTCTTCTAGCGGGAGTCGCAGATACGCAGTATTTT	CASSLLAGVADTQYF
.	TRBV7-9	.	TRBJ2-3	TGTGCCGCCGTCGACGGGGTTGCAGATACGCAGTATTTT	CAAVDGVADTQYF
.	TRBV28	TRBD1	TRBJ1-1	TGTGCCAGCAGTTTATTGGACAGGGACCCTAAAAACACTGAAGCTTTCTTT	CASSLLDRDPKNTEAFF
.	TRBV5-6	.	TRBJ1-2	TGTGCCAGCAGCTTGGCCCTCAGGGCTATGGAGTCCGGACGTGGCTACACCTTC	CASSLALRAMESGRGYTF
.	TRBV29-1	.	TRBJ2-6	TGCAGCGTTACTACAGGGTTCTCTGGGGCCAACGTCCTGACTTTC	CSVTTGFSGANVLTF
few	TRBV19	TRBD1	TRBJ1-1	TGTGCCCCAGCTCTCAGGACAGGGAGCATGAACACTGAAGCTTTCTTT	CAPALRTGSMNTEAFF
.	TRBV28	.	TRBJ1-3	TGTGCCAGCAGCATGACAGGAAACACCATATATTTT	CASSMTGNTIYF
.	TRBV5-4	TRBD2	TRBJ2-3	TGTGCCAGCAGCAGAGGCGCTAGCGGATTCACAGATACGCAGTATTTT	CASSRGASGFTDTQYF
.	TRBV7-2	TRBD1	TRBJ1-1	TGTGCCAGCAGCCCCAGGACAGGAAGGGACACTGAAGCTTTCTTT	CASSPRTGRDTEAFF
.	TRBV6-5	.	TRBJ2-7	TGTGCCAGCAGTTACCTCACAGGGCCTCCTTCCTACGAGCAGTACTTC	CASSYLTGPPSYEQYF
.	TRBV7-8	TRBD2	TRBJ2-3	TGTGCCAGCAGCTACCGACTAGCGGGAGGGGTGTATCCAGATACGCAGTATTTT	CASSYRLAGGVYPDTQYF
.	TRBV28	.	TRBJ2-1	TGTGCCAGCGGACCAGGGGGCGGGAGAACCTACAATGAGCAGTTCTTC	CASGPGGGRTYNEQFF
.	TRBV9	TRBD1	TRBJ2-7	TGTGCCAGCAGCGTAGCTCGGGACAGTCCTCTCGAGCAGTACTTC	CASSVARDSPLEQYF
.	TRBV28	TRBD1	TRBJ1-2	TGTGCCAGCAGAACAGGGGGCAGCTATGGCTACACCTTC	CASRTGGSYGYTF
.	TRBV27	.	TRBJ2-7	TGTGCCAGCAGTTTATCGCTATCCTACGAGCAGTACTTC	CASSLSLSYEQYF
.	TRBV7-6	.	TRBJ1-1	TGTGCCAGCAGCTCGACATCGAACACTGAAGCTTTCTTT	CASSSTSNTEAFF
.	TRBV11-1	TRBD2	TRBJ2-1	TGTGCCAGCCGCGGGACTAGCGGGAGCTCCTACAATGAGCAGTTCTTC	CASRGTSGSSYNEQFF
.	TRBV6-6	TRBD2	TRBJ2-1	TGTGCCAGCAGGACTAGCGGGAAGAGGAATGAGCAGTTCTTC	CASRTSGKRNEQFF
.	TRBV9	.	TRBJ1-4	TGTGCCAGCAGCGTAGAAGCGGGGCCTAATGAAAAACTGTTTTTT	CASSVEAGPNEKLFF
once	TRBV10-3	TRBD1	TRBJ1-1	TGTGCCATCAGGGGACAGGGCGGCACTGAAGCTTTCTTT	CAIRGQGGTEAFF
.	TRBV14	TRBD2	TRBJ2-4	TGTGCCAGCAGTCTGACTAGCGGGAGATTAAACATTCAGTACTTC	CASSLTSGRLNIQYF
.	TRBV14	TRBD2	TRBJ2-4	TGTGCCAGCAGCCAAGAACTAGCGGGAGCCAAAAACATTCAGTACTTC	CASSQELAGAKNIQYF
.	TRBV18	TRBD2	TRBJ2-1	TGTGCCAGCTCACCATTTAGCGGGAGAAGTCCCTACAATGAGCAGTTCTTC	CASSPFSGRSPYNEQFF
.	TRBV6-6	TRBD2	TRBJ2-2	TGTGCCAGCAGTTACACTCGGACTAGGAACACCGGGGAGCTGTTTTTT	CASSYTRTRNTGELFF
.	TRBV28	TRBD1	TRBJ1-2	TGTGCCAGCAGTTCGCGACCCAGACAGGGAATTGGCTACACCTTC	CASSSRPRQGIGYTF
.	TRBV5-1	.	TRBJ2-7	TGCGCCAGCAGCTTGGAAGGGGTTGTCGTCTACGAGCAGTACTTC	CASSLEGVVVYEQYF
.	TRBV19	.	TRBJ2-2	TGTGCCAGTAGTATACAGGGTACGAACACCGGGGAGCTGTTTTTT	CASSIQGTNTGELFF
.	TRBV11-3	.	TRBJ2-1	TGTGCCAGCAGCTCTTCTCGACAGAACAATGAGCAGTTCTTC	CASSSSRQNNEQFF
.	TRBV28	TRBD2	TRBJ2-2	TGTGCCAGCAGTTTAACCGGGACTAGCGCGAACACCGGGGAGCTGTTTTTT	CASSLTGTSANTGELFF
.	TRBV19	TRBD1	TRBJ2-7	TGTGCCAGTAGTCCAGGACAGGGTCTCGAGCAGTACTTC	CASSPGQGLEQYF
.	TRBV2	.	TRBJ2-7	TGTGCCAGCAGGGATCAGGGGAGCTCCTACGAGCAGTACTTC	CASRDQGSSYEQYF
.	TRBV11-3	.	TRBJ1-1	TGTGCCAGCAGCTTAGGTCGGAACACTGAAGCTTTCTTT	CASSLGRNTEAFF
.	TRBV7-9	.	TRBJ2-3	TGTGCCAGCAGCTTAGTCGAGCCTGGCACAGATACGCAGTATTTT	CASSLVEPGTDTQYF
.	TRBV5-8	TRBD2	TRBJ2-5	TGTGCCAGCAGCTTGGGCGGGAGTACTCGAGGGGAGACCCAGTACTTC	CASSLGGSTRGETQYF
once	TRBV11-2	TRBD2	TRBJ2-2	TGTGCCAGCAGCTTGGGACTAGCGGGAGCGGGGGTCACCGGGGAGCTGTTTTTT	CASSLGLAGAGVTGELFF
once	TRBV7-2	TRBD1	TRBJ1-5	TGTGCCAGCAGCCGGACAGGGGGTGGTCAGCCCCAGCATTTT	CASSRTGGGQPQHF
.	TRBV2	TRBD1	TRBJ2-5	TGTGCCAGCAGTGTCCCCAGGACAGGGGGCACGAGGGAGACCCAGTACTTC	CASSVPRTGGTRETQYF
.	TRBV9	.	TRBJ1-1	TGTGCCAGCAGCGCAGATTCAGGGACTGAAGCTTTCTTT	CASSADSGTEAFF
.	TRBV5-4	TRBD2	TRBJ2-3	TGTGCCAGCAGCTCGGGGGGGACTAGCGGACCGACTAGCACAGATACGCAGTATTTT	CASSSGGTSGPTSTDTQYF